This T cell receptor (beta chain) emerged from a study of shared clonotypes between healthy human individuals. Of note for this clone: The antigen is not known. Other DNA sequences in this specimen translate into the identical CDR3.

Overall study results and limits: Sequencing depth was predicted to influence how clonotypes are shared among donors.

CDR1 is SGDLS, CDR2 YYNGEE, per germline. This CDR3 is 15 amino acids long. V was clipped by 3 bases and J by 4 bases; unmatched bases: 6. Measured with immunoSEQ multiplex PCR; TCRdb has only the in-frame clones, and not every one. The sample has more than 2 million clones, just over 90% seen once. Only CD45RO-negative cells positively selected for CCR7 counted as naive CD8 cells, so terminally differentiated effector memory CD45RA+ cells were excluded. This receptor was obtained from a man aged 18 to 35 in good health. Some clones in this sample may be carry-over from other donors' samples. J is TRBJ2-1 and V is TRBV9; 8 bases line up with TRBD2. Specimen: naive CD8+ T cells from PBMCs. The DNA of the CDR3 is TGTGCCAGCAGCGGTCGGACTAGCAGTTACAATGAGCAGTTCTTC. Translated: CASSGRTSSYNEQFF. Full variable domain (remainder filled in from reference TRBV9 and TRBJ2-1): DSGVTQTPKHLITATGQRVTLRCSPRSGDLSVYWYQQSLDQGLQFLIQYYNGEERAKGNILERFSAQQFPDLHSELNLSSLELGDSALYFCASSGRTSSYNEQFFGPGTRLTVL.